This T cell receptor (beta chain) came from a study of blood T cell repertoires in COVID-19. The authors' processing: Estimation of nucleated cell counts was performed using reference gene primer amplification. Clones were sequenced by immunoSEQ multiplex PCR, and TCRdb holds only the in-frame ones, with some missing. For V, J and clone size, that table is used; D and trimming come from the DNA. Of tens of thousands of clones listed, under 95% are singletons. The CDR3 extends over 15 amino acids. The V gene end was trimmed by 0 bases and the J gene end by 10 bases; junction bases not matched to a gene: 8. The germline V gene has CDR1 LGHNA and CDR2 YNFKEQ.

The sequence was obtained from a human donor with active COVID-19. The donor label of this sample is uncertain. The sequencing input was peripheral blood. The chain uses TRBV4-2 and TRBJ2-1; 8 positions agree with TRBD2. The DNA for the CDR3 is TGTGCCAGCAGCCAAGACCGGGGGGGGCCCAGCGAGCAGTTCTTC. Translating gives CASSQDRGGPSEQFF.